This T cell receptor (beta chain) emerged from a study of early T cells in non-severe SARS-CoV-2 infection. About the research overall: With bulk RNA from unsorted whole blood as input, sequencing yielded unpaired chains. Findings and limits, study-wide: Comparison of clonotypes with VDJdb favored anti-spike CD8 responses while missing private and CD4 specificities.

cDNA molecules, individually, were tagged with unique molecular identifiers. Via MiXCR, TCRdb re-called the 5' RACE reads, giving one row per CDR3 protein. Among 75,000 to 100,000 distinct CDR3 sequences listed, around 17% were seen once. CDR1 and CDR2 (germline): MNHEY, SVGAGI. The CDR3 spans 12 residues. Turning to this clonotype: Its target is unknown.

Sequences were obtained from whole blood. V gene TRBV6-5 combines with J gene TRBJ2-7; 11 bases align to TRBD2. The receptor comes from an adult who was a healthcare worker with PCR-confirmed SARS-CoV-2 infection or an uninfected control (not recorded which). The CDR3, as DNA: TGTGCATCGGGGACTAGCGGCTACGAGCAGTACTTC. Residues: CASGTSGYEQYF.